A single sample gave rise to the 3 T cell receptor beta chains below, sequenced in a study of cytomegalovirus exposure and HLA in healthy donors. The PCR ran on 60 Vbeta and 13 Jbeta primers. Sequencing was performed with immunoSEQ multiplex PCR; in TCRdb, only in-frame clones are kept and a portion is missing. The sample includes about 130,000 clones, roughly 75% of them seen just once. The specimen was PBMCs. Source of these receptors: a female donor in good health and CMV-seronegative.

The chain joins TRBV4-2 to TRBJ1-1, with D perhaps TRBD1 (6 bases). Germline loops: CDR1 LGHNA, CDR2 YNFKEQ. The length of the CDR3 is 16 residues. Trimming removed 0 bases at V and 1 base at J, with 12 bases between. This CDR3 reads CASSQDPDRRNTEAFF. The DNA of the CDR3 is TGTGCCAGCAGCCAAGACCCGGACAGAAGGAACACTGAAGCTTTCTTT.

The V gene is TRBV6-5, the J gene TRBJ2-7; no definite D call. CDR1 MNHEY and CDR2 SVGAGI come from the germline V gene. Trimming took 6 bases from V and 8 from J, leaving 14 bases between them. The CDR3 is 12 amino acids. The CDR3 sequence is CASSLTSGKQYF. DNA for the CDR3: TGTGCCAGCAGCCTGACATCCGGAAAGCAGTACTTC.

The CDR3 bases are TGTGCCTGGGGGACCGGGACAGGGGTGAATTCACCCCTCCACTTT. This translates into CAWGTGTGVNSPLHF. The chain joins TRBV30 to TRBJ1-6; 10 nucleotides match TRBD1. Trimming removed 5 bases from V and 7 bases from J; junction bases left unmatched: 8. This CDR3 has 15 amino acids. In germline, CDR1 is GTSNPN, CDR2 SVGIG (reference sequence).